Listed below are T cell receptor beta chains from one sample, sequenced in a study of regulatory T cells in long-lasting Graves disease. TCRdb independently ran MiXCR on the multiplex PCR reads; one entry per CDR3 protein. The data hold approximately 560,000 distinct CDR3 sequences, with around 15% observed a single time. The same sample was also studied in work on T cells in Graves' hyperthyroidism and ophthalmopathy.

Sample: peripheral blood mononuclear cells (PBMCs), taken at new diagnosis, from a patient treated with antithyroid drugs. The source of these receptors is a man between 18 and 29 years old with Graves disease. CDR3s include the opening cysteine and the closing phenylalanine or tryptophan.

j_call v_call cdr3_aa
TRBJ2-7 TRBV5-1 CASSTSGREDIYEQYF
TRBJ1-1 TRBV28 CASRSGGSNTEAFF
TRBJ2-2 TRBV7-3 CASSSGALQPPNTGELFF
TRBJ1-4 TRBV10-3 CAISESGEKLFF
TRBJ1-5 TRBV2 CASSEFRAAQPQHF
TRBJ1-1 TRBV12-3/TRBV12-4 CASRPTNTEAFF
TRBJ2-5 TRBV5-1 CASSLRGTSGRGGQETQYF
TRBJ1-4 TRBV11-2 CASSLFSGQTNEKLFF
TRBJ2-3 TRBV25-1 CASSGPVVLVHTQYF
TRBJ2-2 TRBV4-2 CASSPATLHSGRTGELFF
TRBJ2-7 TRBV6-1 CASSVGEQYF
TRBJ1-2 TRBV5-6 CASSFGGLFTWGYTF
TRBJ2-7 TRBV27 CASTEPSAPANQYF
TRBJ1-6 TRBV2 CASREGQGGNSPLHF
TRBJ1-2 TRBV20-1 CSAEQGRDGYTF
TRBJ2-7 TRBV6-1 CANSDSSYEQYF
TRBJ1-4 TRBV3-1 CASSPPRTNAEKLFF
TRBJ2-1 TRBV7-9 CASGSRGEFF
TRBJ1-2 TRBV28 CASGQPELNGYTF
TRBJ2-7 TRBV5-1 CASSQGLAGGDLGTYEQYF
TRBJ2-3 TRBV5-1 CARTDRLWEGPGGTDTQYF
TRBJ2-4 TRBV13 CASSLSGAWGIQYF
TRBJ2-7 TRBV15 CATSREGPQGLYF
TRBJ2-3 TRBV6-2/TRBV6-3 CASVGLAVTDTQYF
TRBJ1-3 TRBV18 CASSPSDGSSGNTIYF
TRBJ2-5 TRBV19 CASSMTAETQYF
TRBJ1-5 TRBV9 CASSASGPNQPQHF
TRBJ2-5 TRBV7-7 CASSLGRQVQGETQYF
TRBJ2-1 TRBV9 CASSAGFNEQFF
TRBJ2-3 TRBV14 CASSQDGSGRTTDTQYF
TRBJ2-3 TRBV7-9 CASSLELNTDTQYF
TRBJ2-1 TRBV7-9 CASSSPRGSGLDNEQFF
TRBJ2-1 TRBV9 CASSLRLAGALNEQFF
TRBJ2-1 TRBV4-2 CASSQVLAGPSYNEQFF
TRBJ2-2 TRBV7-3 CASSLISRANTGELFF
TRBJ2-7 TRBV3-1 CASSLGLAGGSEYEQYF
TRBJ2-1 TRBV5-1 CASSFGTSGSTDEQFF
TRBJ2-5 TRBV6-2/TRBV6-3 CASSYSGGSGETQYF
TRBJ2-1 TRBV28 CASSLGAVMTSGSNEQFF
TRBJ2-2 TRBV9 CASSVTGQGGELFF
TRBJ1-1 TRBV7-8 CASSLAQGTLMNTEAFF
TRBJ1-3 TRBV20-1 CSAWSPFASGNTIYF
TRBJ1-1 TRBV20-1 CSAAVGGLDEAFF
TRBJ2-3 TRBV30 CAWSVGSSTDTQYF
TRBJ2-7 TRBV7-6 CASSLGTGPGDEQYF
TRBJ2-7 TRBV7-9 CASSSTTRYEQYF
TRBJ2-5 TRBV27 CASSLGGRAMTQYF
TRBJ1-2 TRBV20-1 CSARAPGGGGNYGYTF
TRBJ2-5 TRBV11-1 CASSSNGPSGFAGTQYF